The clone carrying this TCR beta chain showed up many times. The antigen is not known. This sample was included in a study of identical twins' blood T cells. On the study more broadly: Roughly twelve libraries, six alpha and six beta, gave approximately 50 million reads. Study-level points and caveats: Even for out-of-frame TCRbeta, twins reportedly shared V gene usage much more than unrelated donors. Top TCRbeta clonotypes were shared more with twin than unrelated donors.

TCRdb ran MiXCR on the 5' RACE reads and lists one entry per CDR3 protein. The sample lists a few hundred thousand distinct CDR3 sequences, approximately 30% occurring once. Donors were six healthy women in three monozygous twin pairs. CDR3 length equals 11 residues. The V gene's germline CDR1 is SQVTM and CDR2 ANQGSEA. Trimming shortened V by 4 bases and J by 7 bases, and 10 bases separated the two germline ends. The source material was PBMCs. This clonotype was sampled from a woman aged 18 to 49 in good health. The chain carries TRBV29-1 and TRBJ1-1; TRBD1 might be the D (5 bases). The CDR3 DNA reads TGCAGCGTTGGGATCCAGGGTGAAGCTTTCTTT. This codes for CSVGIQGEAFF.